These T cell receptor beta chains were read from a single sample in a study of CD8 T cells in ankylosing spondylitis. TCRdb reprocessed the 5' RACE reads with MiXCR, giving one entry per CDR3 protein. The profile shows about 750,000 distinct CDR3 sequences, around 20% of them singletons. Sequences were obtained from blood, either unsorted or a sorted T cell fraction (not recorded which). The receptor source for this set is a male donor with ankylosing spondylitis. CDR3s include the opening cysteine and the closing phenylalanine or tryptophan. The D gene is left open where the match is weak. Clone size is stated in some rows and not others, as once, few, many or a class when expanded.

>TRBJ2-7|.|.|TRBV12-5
TGTGCTAGTGGTTTCCGGGATTCCTACGAGCAGTACTTC
CASGFRDSYEQYF
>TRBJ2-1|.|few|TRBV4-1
TGCGCCAGCAGCCAAGATGCGGAGGATGAGCAGTTCTTC
CASSQDAEDEQFF
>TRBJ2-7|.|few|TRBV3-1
TGTGCCAGCAGCCAAGGGGGTTCGGCTGGCGAGCAGTACTTC
CASSQGGSAGEQYF
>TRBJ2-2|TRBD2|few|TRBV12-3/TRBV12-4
TGTGCCAGCAGGGAGGCGGGGGGGAACACCGGGGAGCTGTTTTTT
CASREAGGNTGELFF
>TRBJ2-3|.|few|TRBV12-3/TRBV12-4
TGTGCCAGCTGCGGGGGCACAGATACGCAGTATTTT
CASCGGTDTQYF
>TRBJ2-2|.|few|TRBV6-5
TGTGCCAGCAGTTACGCGGGACCCCTCCCCACCGGGGAGCTGTTTTTT
CASSYAGPLPTGELFF
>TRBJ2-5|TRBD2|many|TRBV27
TGTGCCAGCAGTTTAACCCCCGGACTAGCGGGTCAAGAGACCCAGTACTTC
CASSLTPGLAGQETQYF
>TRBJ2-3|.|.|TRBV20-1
TGCAGCCTAGGGGGAGGGCTCTTCGATACGCAGTATTTT
CSLGGGLFDTQYF
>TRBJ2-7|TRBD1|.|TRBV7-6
TGTGCCAGCAGCCCCGAGGCGACAGGGTTTTTCCTATACGAGCAGTACTTC
CASSPEATGFFLYEQYF
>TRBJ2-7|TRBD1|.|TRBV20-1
TGCAGTACCCGAAGCTGGGACAGGGTCCACGAGCAGTACTTC
CSTRSWDRVHEQYF
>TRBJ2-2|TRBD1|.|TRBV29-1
TGCAGCGTGGGACAGGGGGTGGCCGGGGAGCTGTTTTTT
CSVGQGVAGELFF
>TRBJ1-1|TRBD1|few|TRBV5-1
TGCGCCAGCAGCTTGGATCAGGGGGCTGAAGCTTTCTTT
CASSLDQGAEAFF
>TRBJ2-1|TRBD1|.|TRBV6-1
TGTGCCAGCAGCTCTCCGGGACAGGGGACCTACAATGAGCAGTTCTTC
CASSSPGQGTYNEQFF
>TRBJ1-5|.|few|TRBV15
TGTGCCACCAGCAGAGATAAAGGAGGTTCTAGCAATCAGCCCCAGCATTTT
CATSRDKGGSSNQPQHF
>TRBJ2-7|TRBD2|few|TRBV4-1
TGCGCCAGCAGCCAAGATCGGCCTAGCGGGGCCTACGAGCAGTACTTC
CASSQDRPSGAYEQYF
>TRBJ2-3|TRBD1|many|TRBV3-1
TGTGCCAGCAGCCAAGATATGGGGACAGGGCGAGCGGATACGCAGTATTTT
CASSQDMGTGRADTQYF
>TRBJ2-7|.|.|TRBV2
TGTGCCAGCCTCAGAGAAGACTACGAGCAGTACTTC
CASLREDYEQYF
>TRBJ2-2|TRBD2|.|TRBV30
TGTGCCTGGAGCTCGGGACTAGCGGGTGGGGAGCTGTTTTTT
CAWSSGLAGGELFF
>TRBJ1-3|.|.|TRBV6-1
TGTGCCAGCACCAACGTGGTTCTGAGAAACACCATATATTTT
CASTNVVLRNTIYF
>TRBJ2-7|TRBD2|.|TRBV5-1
TGCGCCAGCAGCTTGACCCCCGGGGGGGTGGGGGAGCAGTACTTC
CASSLTPGGVGEQYF
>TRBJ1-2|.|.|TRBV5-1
TGCGCCAGCAGCTTAGACGCGAGGCCTTCCTATGGCTACACCTTC
CASSLDARPSYGYTF
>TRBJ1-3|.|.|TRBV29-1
TGCAGCGCCGGAGGAGGGTCTGGAAACACCATATATTTT
CSAGGGSGNTIYF
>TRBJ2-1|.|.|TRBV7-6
TGTGCCAGCAGCTTACAGGGGATGGGGGGCAATGAGCAGTTCTTC
CASSLQGMGGNEQFF
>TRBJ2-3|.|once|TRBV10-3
TGTGCCATCAGGACGGACAGCACAGATACGCAGTATTTT
CAIRTDSTDTQYF
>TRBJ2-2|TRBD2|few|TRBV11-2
TGTGCCAGCAGCTCCCTTAGCGGGACGAACACCGGGGAGCTGTTTTTT
CASSSLSGTNTGELFF
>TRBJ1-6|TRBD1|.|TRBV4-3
TGCGCCAGCAGCCAAGATCTCTCGTTGACAGGGGGCCCTAATTCACCCCTCCACTTT
CASSQDLSLTGGPNSPLHF
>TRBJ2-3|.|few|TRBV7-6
TGTGCCAGCAGCTTATCGGATACCCCTAGCACAGATACGCAGTATTTT
CASSLSDTPSTDTQYF
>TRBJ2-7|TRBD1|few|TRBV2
TGTGCCAGCAGTGTATCCGGGACAGGTTATGACGAGCAGTACTTC
CASSVSGTGYDEQYF
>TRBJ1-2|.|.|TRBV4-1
TGCGCCAGCAGCCTACCAGGGAGCTATGGCTACACCTTC
CASSLPGSYGYTF
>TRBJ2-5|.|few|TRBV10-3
TGTGCCATCAGTGGCGGGGAAGAGACCCAGTACTTC
CAISGGEETQYF
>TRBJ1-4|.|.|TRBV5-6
TGTGCCAGCAGCTTTGACAGGAAGACTGGTGAAAAACTGTTTTTT
CASSFDRKTGEKLFF